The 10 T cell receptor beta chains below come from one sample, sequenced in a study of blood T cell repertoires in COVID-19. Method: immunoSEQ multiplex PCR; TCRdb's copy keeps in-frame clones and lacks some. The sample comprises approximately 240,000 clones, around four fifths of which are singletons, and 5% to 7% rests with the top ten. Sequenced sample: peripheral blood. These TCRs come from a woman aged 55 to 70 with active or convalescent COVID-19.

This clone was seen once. CDR3 in amino acids: CASSDRDRGGRDTQYF. The CDR3 DNA reads TGCGCCAGCAGCGACCGGGACAGGGGCGGGCGGGATACGCAGTATTTT. The chain has TRBV4-1 and TRBJ2-3; the match to TRBD1 covers 10 bases. The V segment lost 5 bases and the J segment 6 bases; nucleotides outside the gene matches: 11. The CDR3 length is 16 residues. Germline values: CDR1 MGHRA, CDR2 YSYEKL.

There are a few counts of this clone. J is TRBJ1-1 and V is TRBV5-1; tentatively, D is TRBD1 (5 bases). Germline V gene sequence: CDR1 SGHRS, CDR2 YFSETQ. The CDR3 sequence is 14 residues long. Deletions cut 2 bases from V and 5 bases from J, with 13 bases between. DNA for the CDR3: TGCGCCAGCAGCTTATGGGGCGGAGAGACTGAAGCTTTCTTT. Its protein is CASSLWGGETEAFF.

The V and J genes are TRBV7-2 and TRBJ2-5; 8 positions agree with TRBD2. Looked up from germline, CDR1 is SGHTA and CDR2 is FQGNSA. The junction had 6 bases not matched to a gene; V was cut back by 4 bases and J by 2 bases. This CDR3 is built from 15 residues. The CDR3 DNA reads TGTGCCAGCAGCTGGAATAGCGGGAAACAAGAGACCCAGTACTTC. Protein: CASSWNSGKQETQYF.

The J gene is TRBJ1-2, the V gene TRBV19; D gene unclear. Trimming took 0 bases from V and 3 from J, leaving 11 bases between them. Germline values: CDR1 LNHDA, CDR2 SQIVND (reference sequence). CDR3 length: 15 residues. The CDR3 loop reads CASSIEREEHYGYTF. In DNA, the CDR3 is TGTGCCAGTAGTATAGAACGAGAAGAACACTATGGCTACACCTTC.

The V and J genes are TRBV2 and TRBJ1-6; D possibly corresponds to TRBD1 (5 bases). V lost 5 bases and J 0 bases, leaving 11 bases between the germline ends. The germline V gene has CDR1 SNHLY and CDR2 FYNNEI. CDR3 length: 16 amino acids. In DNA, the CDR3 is TGTGCCAGCAGTACCCGACAGACCTCCTATAATTCACCCCTCCACTTT. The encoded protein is CASSTRQTSYNSPLHF.

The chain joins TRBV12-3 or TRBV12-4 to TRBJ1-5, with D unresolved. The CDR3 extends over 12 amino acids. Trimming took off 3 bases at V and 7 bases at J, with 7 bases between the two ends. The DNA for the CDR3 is TGTGCCAGCAGTTTCCATCCCCAGCCCCAGCATTTT. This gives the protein CASSFHPQPQHF.

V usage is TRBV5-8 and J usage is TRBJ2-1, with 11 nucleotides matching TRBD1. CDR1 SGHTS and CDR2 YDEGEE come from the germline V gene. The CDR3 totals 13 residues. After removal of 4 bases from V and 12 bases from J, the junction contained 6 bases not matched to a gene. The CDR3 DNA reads TGTGCCAGCAGCGGATCTGGGACAGGGGGGCAGTTCTTC. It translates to CASSGSGTGGQFF.

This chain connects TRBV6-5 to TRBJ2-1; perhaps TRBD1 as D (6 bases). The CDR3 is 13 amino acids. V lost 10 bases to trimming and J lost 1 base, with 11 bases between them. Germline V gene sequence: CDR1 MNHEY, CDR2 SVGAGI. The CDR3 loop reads CATDRSSYNEQFF. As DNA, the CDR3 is TGTGCCACGGACAGATCTTCCTACAATGAGCAGTTCTTC.

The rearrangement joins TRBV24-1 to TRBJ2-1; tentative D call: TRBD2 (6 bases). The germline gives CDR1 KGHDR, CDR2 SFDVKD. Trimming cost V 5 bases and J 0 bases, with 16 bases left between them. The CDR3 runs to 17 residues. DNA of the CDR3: TGTGCCACCAGTGGGGTTGGGGACTCTATCTCCTACAATGAGCAGTTCTTC. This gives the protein CATSGVGDSISYNEQFF.

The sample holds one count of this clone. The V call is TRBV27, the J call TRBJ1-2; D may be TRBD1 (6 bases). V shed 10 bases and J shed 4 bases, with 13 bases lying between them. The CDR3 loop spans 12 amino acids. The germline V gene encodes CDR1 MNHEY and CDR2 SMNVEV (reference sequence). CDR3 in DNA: TGTGCCACCGGGCAGGGGAGCTATGGCTACACCTTC. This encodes CATGQGSYGYTF.